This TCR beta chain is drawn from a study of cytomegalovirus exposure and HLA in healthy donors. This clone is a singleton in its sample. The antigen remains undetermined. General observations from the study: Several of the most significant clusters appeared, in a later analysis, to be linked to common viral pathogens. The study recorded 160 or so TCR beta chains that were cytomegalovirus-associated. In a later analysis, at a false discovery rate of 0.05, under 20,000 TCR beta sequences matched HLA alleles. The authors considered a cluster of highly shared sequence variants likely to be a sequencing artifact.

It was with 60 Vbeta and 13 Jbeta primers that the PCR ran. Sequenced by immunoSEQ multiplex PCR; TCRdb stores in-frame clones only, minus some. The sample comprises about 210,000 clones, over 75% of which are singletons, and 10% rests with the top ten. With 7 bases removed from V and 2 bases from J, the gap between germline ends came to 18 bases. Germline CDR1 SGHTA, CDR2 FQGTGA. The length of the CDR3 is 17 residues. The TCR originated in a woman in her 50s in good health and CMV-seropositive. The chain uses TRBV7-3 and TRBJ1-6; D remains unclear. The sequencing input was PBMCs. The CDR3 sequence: CASTVYPSSPYNSPLHF. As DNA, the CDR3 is TGTGCCAGCACCGTCTACCCGTCTTCGCCCTATAATTCACCCCTCCACTTT.